This T cell receptor beta chain was captured by sequencing in a study of shared clonotypes between healthy human individuals. Assay used: immunoSEQ multiplex PCR; TCRdb lists only in-frame clones, some missing. The table shows roughly 1,500,000 clones, with 98% occurring only once. Points on this clone: As yet, its antigen is unknown.

V shed 0 bases and J shed 2 bases, with 8 bases lying between them. This CDR3 is 15 amino acids long. Germline-derived CDR1 and CDR2 are SGHAT and FQNNGV. Study-level points and caveats: The represented genetic and exposure-history diversity was limited by the small number of donors.

This rearrangement joins TRBV11-2 to TRBJ1-5; the D is unclear. The source material was naive CD4+ T cells sorted from blood. Regarding subset: CD45RA+ positively selected. The sequence derives from a man between 25 and 39 years old in good health. The CDR3 here is CASSLDSRGNQPQHF. In DNA, the CDR3 is TGTGCCAGCAGCTTAGATAGTCGGGGCAATCAGCCCCAGCATTTT. The full variable domain, with the rest looked up from reference TRBV11-2 and TRBJ1-5, is EAGVAQSPRYKIIEKRQSVAFWCNPISGHATLYWYQQILGQGPKLLIQFQNNGVVDDSQLPKDRFSAERLKGVDSTLKIQPAKLEDSAVYLCASSLDSRGNQPQHFGDGTRLSIL.